This T cell receptor (beta chain) was retrieved from a study of CD8+ T cells in alopecia areata. As to this clone: Antigen specificity is unknown.

The germline V gene encodes CDR1 SQVTM and CDR2 ANQGSEA. The CDR3 length is 10 residues. The ends lost 6 bases at V and 7 bases at J; junction bases unmatched: 3. cDNA reverse transcribed from extracted RNA served as the sequencing template. The protocol was immunoSEQ multiplex PCR, while the TCRdb copy is restricted to in-frame clones and leaves out a portion. The sample gives some 160,000 clones, roughly 58% of which show up once; around 34% is in the top ten. General observations from the study: Lesional tissue from the scalp (especially in alopecia totalis/universalis) showed higher clonality than normal scalp. Tissue-resident alphabeta T cells belonging to normal skin likewise get sequenced within scalp specimens. Clarity of TCR sharing across patients fell short of that in mice, possibly HLA-related.

Cell sorting on a FACSAria was used to separate CD4+ and CD8+ T cells from the PBMCs. This sequence originates from a human donor in good health. The chain employs TRBV29-1 and TRBJ2-7, with 7 bases lining up with TRBD2. Sequencing was done on a sample of CD8+ T cells sorted from blood. CDR3 coding DNA: TGCAGCGTCAGGGAGGGGGAGCAGTACTTC. Translated: CSVREGEQYF.